A selection of T cell receptor beta chains follows, all from one sample in a study of shared clonotypes between healthy human individuals. Profiled with immunoSEQ multiplex PCR; TCRdb holds only in-frame clones, not every one. Here the sample spans over 2,000,000 clones, 85% to 95% being singletons. The sequencing input was naive CD8+ T cells from PBMCs. The receptor set was obtained from a man younger than 30 in good health. Some clones in this sample may be carry-over from other donors' samples. The CDR3 runs from the conserved cysteine through the conserved F or W. A D gene is named only where the DNA matches it firmly. Not all rows give a size; the values are once, few, many and, for expanded clones, a class.

abundance,j_gene,d_gene,v_gene,CDR3nt,CDR3aa
NA,TRBJ2-1,TRBD2,TRBV27,TGTGCCAGCAGTTTTAGTCTAGCGGGAGTTCTTTTCTTC,CASSFSLAGVLFF
NA,TRBJ2-7,TRBD2,TRBV28,TGTGCCAGCCTGGGACTAGCGGGAGTGGGGGGGTCCTACGAGCAGTACTTC,CASLGLAGVGGSYEQYF
NA,TRBJ2-2,NA,TRBV9,TGTGCCAGCAGCGTAGATAGGGCGGAGCTGTTTTTT,CASSVDRAELFF
once,TRBJ2-7,NA,TRBV29-1,TGCAGCGTTGAAGTGGTACGGGAGCAGTACTTC,CSVEVVREQYF
NA,TRBJ2-2,NA,TRBV11-2,TGTGCCAGCAGCTTGATACGGGAGCTGTTTTTT,CASSLIRELFF
NA,TRBJ2-1,TRBD2,TRBV27,TGTGCCAGCAGACCCGGGACTAGCGGACGCAATGAGCAGTTCTTC,CASRPGTSGRNEQFF
NA,TRBJ2-1,NA,TRBV11-2,TGTGCCAGCAGCTTATGGGCGGGACGGGACAATGAGCAGTTCTTC,CASSLWAGRDNEQFF
once,TRBJ2-2,TRBD1,TRBV4-3,TGCGCCAGCAGCAATACAGGGGACACCGGGGAGCTGTTTTTT,CASSNTGDTGELFF
NA,TRBJ2-1,NA,TRBV6-1,TGTGCCAGCAGTGTCTGGGGCTTTTCAGATCTATACAATGAGCAGTTCTTC,CASSVWGFSDLYNEQFF
NA,TRBJ2-7,NA,TRBV7-9,TGTGCCAGCAGCGTCGGCGGGGCAGGTAGCTCCTACGAGCAGTACTTC,CASSVGGAGSSYEQYF
NA,TRBJ2-2,NA,TRBV29-1,TGCAGCGCGAGAGGGGGGGACACCGGGGAGCTGTTTTTT,CSARGGDTGELFF
NA,TRBJ2-7,NA,TRBV2,TGTGCCAGCCGGAAAAGGTCCTACGAGCAGTACTTC,CASRKRSYEQYF
NA,TRBJ1-4,TRBD1,TRBV11-2,TGTGCCAGCAGCGCCGGACAGGGGATTTTTGAAAAACTGTTTTTT,CASSAGQGIFEKLFF
NA,TRBJ1-1,NA,TRBV4-1,TGCGCCAGCAGCCAAGGGAACAGGGTTCATGAAGCTTTCTTT,CASSQGNRVHEAFF
NA,TRBJ2-7,NA,TRBV4-3,TGCGCCAGCAGCCTAGGACGTATAGAGGCCTACGAGCAGTACTTC,CASSLGRIEAYEQYF
NA,TRBJ2-7,NA,TRBV5-1,TGCGCCAGCAGCCTGTGGAGTGACGAGCAGTACTTC,CASSLWSDEQYF
NA,TRBJ2-1,NA,TRBV4-1,TGCGCCAGCAGCCAAGCGCCGGAGAGGGCCTACAATGAGCAGTTCTTC,CASSQAPERAYNEQFF
NA,TRBJ2-6,TRBD1,TRBV9,TGTGCCAGCAGCGTCGGGGACAGGGGTTATGGTGGGGCCAACGTCCTGACTTTC,CASSVGDRGYGGANVLTF
NA,TRBJ2-7,NA,TRBV7-9,TGTGCCAGCAGCGCGCGGGGGCCACGCTCCTACGAGCAGTACTTC,CASSARGPRSYEQYF
NA,TRBJ2-5,NA,TRBV2,TGTGCCAGCAGACTGCCCGGGGAGACCCAGTACTTC,CASRLPGETQYF
once,TRBJ2-1,NA,TRBV7-9,TGTGCCAGCAACAAACAGAACTACAATGAGCAGTTCTTC,CASNKQNYNEQFF
NA,TRBJ1-1,TRBD1,TRBV19,TGTGCCACCCAATGGGGGACAGCGAACACTGAAGCTTTCTTT,CATQWGTANTEAFF
NA,TRBJ1-2,TRBD1,TRBV27,TGTGCCAGCGGCCCGACAGGGAACTATGGCTACACCTTC,CASGPTGNYGYTF
NA,TRBJ2-4,TRBD2,TRBV27,TGTGCCAGCAGTGTAGGACTAGCGGGGGTCAAAAACATTCAGTACTTC,CASSVGLAGVKNIQYF
NA,TRBJ2-1,TRBD1,TRBV29-1,TGCAGCGTTGTCAGACAGGGGAAGGGTAATGAGCAGTTCTTC,CSVVRQGKGNEQFF
NA,TRBJ2-3,NA,TRBV9,TGTGCCAGCAGCGTAGCCAGCGGAGGGATAGATACGCAGTATTTT,CASSVASGGIDTQYF
NA,TRBJ2-7,NA,TRBV14,TGTGCCAGCAGCCCGGACGGAGCCTCCTACGAGCAGTACTTC,CASSPDGASYEQYF
NA,TRBJ2-3,TRBD2,TRBV7-9,TGTGCAGAGCGGGAGGGCGCAGCAGATACGCAGTATTTT,CAEREGAADTQYF
NA,TRBJ1-5,NA,TRBV4-1,TGCGCCAGCAGCCAGACAGAACATAGCAATCAGCCCCAGCATTTT,CASSQTEHSNQPQHF
once,TRBJ2-7,NA,TRBV10-3,TGTGCCATCAGTGAGATTTACAGGGCTTACGAGCAGTACTTC,CAISEIYRAYEQYF
NA,TRBJ2-7,NA,TRBV7-9,TGTGCCAGCAGCTCAAAGGGCCCTGACGGTGACGAGCAGTACTTC,CASSSKGPDGDEQYF
once,TRBJ2-7,NA,TRBV7-9,TGTGCCAGCAGCCCGGAATGGTCCTACGAGCAGTACTTC,CASSPEWSYEQYF
NA,TRBJ2-2,TRBD2,TRBV7-3,TGTGCCAGCAGCTTAGGGGTTGTAGCGGGAGAAAACACCGGGGAGCTGTTTTTT,CASSLGVVAGENTGELFF
NA,TRBJ1-1,NA,TRBV27,TGTGCCAGCAGTCCGCCAGGGGTCAACACTGAAGCTTTCTTT,CASSPPGVNTEAFF
NA,TRBJ2-7,TRBD1,TRBV5-6,TGTGCCAGCAGTCGCGGGACAGGCCCGTACGAGCAGTACTTC,CASSRGTGPYEQYF
NA,TRBJ2-1,NA,TRBV4-1,TGCGCCAGCAGCCAAGAGTCGAGTGGGTACAATGAGCAGTTCTTC,CASSQESSGYNEQFF
NA,TRBJ2-7,NA,TRBV7-2,TGTGCCAGCAGCCTGATACCTAGCTACGAGCAGTACTTC,CASSLIPSYEQYF
once,TRBJ1-1,NA,TRBV6-4,TGTGCCAGCAGCCCTCGAGTGGGCACTGAAGCTTTCTTT,CASSPRVGTEAFF
NA,TRBJ2-7,NA,TRBV6-5,TGTGCCAGCAGTTACAGGGAAGGGGGTTACGAGCAGTACTTC,CASSYREGGYEQYF
NA,TRBJ1-5,NA,TRBV27,TGTGCCAGCAGTTCCTCCCATAGCAATCAGCCCCAGCATTTT,CASSSSHSNQPQHF
NA,TRBJ2-7,TRBD1,TRBV5-1,TGCGCCAGCAGCGGTACGACAGGGGGAGACCAAGAGCAGTACTTC,CASSGTTGGDQEQYF
NA,TRBJ2-3,NA,TRBV14,TGTGCCAGCAGCCCAGTCGGACGGGCTTCGGTCACAGATACGCAGTATTTT,CASSPVGRASVTDTQYF
NA,TRBJ1-2,NA,TRBV27,TGTGCCAGCACCACCAGGAGGGGGGATGGCTACACCTTC,CASTTRRGDGYTF
NA,TRBJ2-7,NA,TRBV6-1,TGTGCCAGCAGTGAGAAACAGGCTCACTACGAGCAGTACTTC,CASSEKQAHYEQYF
NA,TRBJ2-7,NA,TRBV5-5,TGTGCCAGCAGCTTGTCGTCGGGCTACGAGCAGTACTTC,CASSLSSGYEQYF